This is a list of T cell receptor beta chains from one sample in a study of OX40 agonist ivuxolimab in advanced cancers. Libraries were prepared by immunoSEQ multiplex PCR; TCRdb keeps only in-frame clonotypes and omits some of them. The table shows tens of thousands of clones, with 84% occurring only once. This sample comprised CD4+ or CD8+ T cells sorted from blood, obtained in a trial of the OX40 agonist ivuxolimab. The receptors here all came from an adult with an advanced solid tumor such as melanoma, head and neck, liver or kidney cancer. CDR3s include the opening cysteine and the closing phenylalanine or tryptophan. D genes are given only for firm matches. Size is omitted from some rows. Given values are once, few, many or a class for expanded clones.

j_gene: TRBJ1-6
d_gene: NA
v_gene: TRBV7-3
abundance: NA
CDR3nt: TGTGCCAGCAGCTTAAGTGGGGGGTATAATTCACCCCTCCACTTT
CDR3aa: CASSLSGGYNSPLHF

j_gene: TRBJ1-1
d_gene: NA
v_gene: TRBV20-1
abundance: NA
CDR3nt: TGCAGCGGCGGGGGGAACACTGAAGCTTTCTTT
CDR3aa: CSGGGNTEAFF

j_gene: TRBJ1-5
d_gene: NA
v_gene: TRBV18
abundance: NA
CDR3nt: TGTGCCAGCTCAAGAGACAGCGTCAATCAGCCCCAGCATTTT
CDR3aa: CASSRDSVNQPQHF

j_gene: TRBJ2-1
d_gene: TRBD2
v_gene: TRBV6-5
abundance: NA
CDR3nt: TGTGCCAGCAATCCAGCGGGAGTTCGGGATAGTGAGCAGTTCTTC
CDR3aa: CASNPAGVRDSEQFF

j_gene: TRBJ2-2
d_gene: TRBD2
v_gene: TRBV10-3
abundance: NA
CDR3nt: TGTGCCATCAGTGAAGGAAGCGGGGGGGCAGGGGAGCTGTTTTTT
CDR3aa: CAISEGSGGAGELFF

j_gene: TRBJ2-2
d_gene: NA
v_gene: TRBV2
abundance: few
CDR3nt: TGTGCCAGCAGCGTCCGCCCTGGGGGCACCGGGGAGCTGTTTTTT
CDR3aa: CASSVRPGGTGELFF

j_gene: TRBJ2-1
d_gene: TRBD2
v_gene: TRBV18
abundance: NA
CDR3nt: TGTGCCAGCTCACCACCGGGTCGACTAGCGGGGGACAATGAGCAGTTCTTC
CDR3aa: CASSPPGRLAGDNEQFF

j_gene: TRBJ1-5
d_gene: TRBD1
v_gene: TRBV2
abundance: few
CDR3nt: TGTGCCAGCAGTGGGACAGGGGGCAATCAGCCCCAGCATTTT
CDR3aa: CASSGTGGNQPQHF

j_gene: TRBJ2-1
d_gene: TRBD1
v_gene: TRBV6-7
abundance: NA
CDR3nt: TGTGCCAGCAGTAAGGACAGGGGACGCCCTTACAATGAGCAGTTCTTC
CDR3aa: CASSKDRGRPYNEQFF

j_gene: TRBJ1-1
d_gene: NA
v_gene: TRBV29-1
abundance: NA
CDR3nt: TGCAGCGGGGGGGTGCACACTGAAGCTTTCTTT
CDR3aa: CSGGVHTEAFF

j_gene: TRBJ2-7
d_gene: NA
v_gene: TRBV20-1
abundance: NA
CDR3nt: TGCAGTGCTAGAAGGTCCTACGAGCAGTACTTC
CDR3aa: CSARRSYEQYF

j_gene: TRBJ1-1
d_gene: NA
v_gene: TRBV4-1
abundance: once
CDR3nt: TGCGCCAGCAGAGCCTTGTTGCGGAACACTGAAGCTTTCTTT
CDR3aa: CASRALLRNTEAFF

j_gene: TRBJ2-1
d_gene: TRBD2
v_gene: TRBV10-1
abundance: NA
CDR3nt: TGCGCCAGCAGCGCAGGACTAGCCTCCTACAATGAGCAGTTCTTC
CDR3aa: CASSAGLASYNEQFF

j_gene: TRBJ1-1
d_gene: NA
v_gene: TRBV6-5
abundance: NA
CDR3nt: TGTGCCAGCAGTTACCGGGGGGGAGGGAACACTGAAGCTTTCTTT
CDR3aa: CASSYRGGGNTEAFF

j_gene: TRBJ2-7
d_gene: TRBD2
v_gene: TRBV29-1
abundance: NA
CDR3nt: TGCAGCGTTGGATGGAGCGGGGGCGCGGCGTACGAGCAGTACTTC
CDR3aa: CSVGWSGGAAYEQYF

j_gene: TRBJ2-3
d_gene: TRBD2
v_gene: TRBV29-1
abundance: NA
CDR3nt: TGCAGCGTTCCCAGAGGAGCGGGGGCTCGGGATACGCAGTATTTT
CDR3aa: CSVPRGAGARDTQYF

j_gene: TRBJ2-7
d_gene: TRBD2
v_gene: TRBV28
abundance: NA
CDR3nt: TGTGCCAGCAATCCAGTAGCGGGGACGCCCTACGAGCAGTACTTC
CDR3aa: CASNPVAGTPYEQYF

j_gene: TRBJ2-7
d_gene: TRBD1
v_gene: TRBV27
abundance: NA
CDR3nt: TGTGCCACACGACAGGGACCCTACGAGCAGTACTTC
CDR3aa: CATRQGPYEQYF

j_gene: TRBJ2-2
d_gene: NA
v_gene: TRBV7-9
abundance: NA
CDR3nt: TGTGCCAGCAGCCTTTGGGGGGGCGTCGACACCGGGGAGCTGTTTTTT
CDR3aa: CASSLWGGVDTGELFF

j_gene: TRBJ2-3
d_gene: NA
v_gene: TRBV5-4
abundance: NA
CDR3nt: TGTGCCAGCAGCTTGGGGAGCACAGATACGCAGTATTTT
CDR3aa: CASSLGSTDTQYF

j_gene: TRBJ2-1
d_gene: NA
v_gene: TRBV5-4
abundance: few
CDR3nt: TGTGCCAGCAGCTTGGCCTTCTTTATACAAGGTCGTCCCGGTGAGCAGTTCTTC
CDR3aa: CASSLAFFIQGRPGEQFF

j_gene: TRBJ2-2
d_gene: NA
v_gene: TRBV9
abundance: NA
CDR3nt: TGTGCCAGCAGCGCAGGGGTCTCGAACACCGGGGAGCTGTTTTTT
CDR3aa: CASSAGVSNTGELFF

j_gene: TRBJ1-5
d_gene: NA
v_gene: TRBV7-2
abundance: few
CDR3nt: TGTGCCAGCAGCTTAAACGATTTACAGCCCCAGCATTTT
CDR3aa: CASSLNDLQPQHF

j_gene: TRBJ2-2
d_gene: NA
v_gene: TRBV6-1
abundance: NA
CDR3nt: TGTGCCAGCAGTGATGCCCTCGTAGGCCAGCTTCTCATGAACACCGGGGAGCTGTTTTTT
CDR3aa: CASSDALVGQLLMNTGELFF

j_gene: TRBJ2-2
d_gene: NA
v_gene: TRBV19
abundance: once
CDR3nt: TGTGCCAGTAGTGATCCCGGGAGTAGCACCGGGGAGCTGTTTTTT
CDR3aa: CASSDPGSSTGELFF

j_gene: TRBJ2-5
d_gene: NA
v_gene: TRBV2
abundance: NA
CDR3nt: TGTGCCAGCAGTGACGAGGCAGTCCAAGAGACCCAGTACTTC
CDR3aa: CASSDEAVQETQYF

j_gene: TRBJ1-5
d_gene: NA
v_gene: TRBV7-2
abundance: NA
CDR3nt: TGTGCCAGCAGCTCAGCAGGGGCGCTTAAACAGCCCCAGCATTTT
CDR3aa: CASSSAGALKQPQHF

j_gene: TRBJ2-1
d_gene: NA
v_gene: TRBV9
abundance: NA
CDR3nt: TGTGCCAGCAGCGTAGCTGTGCCCAATGAGCAGTTCTTC
CDR3aa: CASSVAVPNEQFF

j_gene: TRBJ1-1
d_gene: TRBD1
v_gene: TRBV18
abundance: NA
CDR3nt: TGTGCCAGCTCACCAAACGGACAGGGGGCTGAAGCTTTCTTT
CDR3aa: CASSPNGQGAEAFF

j_gene: TRBJ1-5
d_gene: NA
v_gene: TRBV5-6
abundance: NA
CDR3nt: TGTGCCAGCAGCTTGGGTCTCACCGATAGCAATCAGCCCCAGCATTTT
CDR3aa: CASSLGLTDSNQPQHF

j_gene: TRBJ1-5
d_gene: TRBD1
v_gene: TRBV11-2
abundance: NA
CDR3nt: TGTGCCAGCAGTCGGACAGGGGATCGTCAGCCCCAGCATTTT
CDR3aa: CASSRTGDRQPQHF

j_gene: TRBJ2-1
d_gene: TRBD2
v_gene: TRBV7-3
abundance: NA
CDR3nt: TGTGCCAGCAGCCTCCAAGGGAGCGGGAGGAGAGGCAATGAGCAGTTCTTC
CDR3aa: CASSLQGSGRRGNEQFF

j_gene: TRBJ2-7
d_gene: NA
v_gene: TRBV11-2
abundance: NA
CDR3nt: TGTGCCAGCAGCTTATTGCCCGAGAGCGAGCAGTACTTC
CDR3aa: CASSLLPESEQYF

j_gene: TRBJ1-5
d_gene: NA
v_gene: TRBV5-5
abundance: NA
CDR3nt: TGTGCCAGCAGCTTGTTTTGGGACACAAATAGCAATCAGCCCCAGCATTTT
CDR3aa: CASSLFWDTNSNQPQHF

j_gene: TRBJ1-1
d_gene: NA
v_gene: TRBV5-4
abundance: NA
CDR3nt: TGTGCCAGCAGCTTCGGAGGGAACACTGAAGCTTTCTTT
CDR3aa: CASSFGGNTEAFF

j_gene: TRBJ2-1
d_gene: NA
v_gene: TRBV11-2
abundance: NA
CDR3nt: TGTGCCAGCAGCTTAGGTGGGAGCTCCTACAATGAGCAGTTCTTC
CDR3aa: CASSLGGSSYNEQFF

j_gene: TRBJ2-7
d_gene: NA
v_gene: TRBV10-3
abundance: NA
CDR3nt: TGTGCCATCAGTGATCTCGTAGCGAGTTCCTACGAGCAGTACTTC
CDR3aa: CAISDLVASSYEQYF

j_gene: TRBJ2-7
d_gene: TRBD1
v_gene: TRBV29-1
abundance: NA
CDR3nt: TGCAGCGTGACCGGGACAGGGCCCCCGTCGGAGCAGTACTTC
CDR3aa: CSVTGTGPPSEQYF

j_gene: TRBJ2-7
d_gene: NA
v_gene: TRBV5-6
abundance: NA
CDR3nt: TGTGCCACTCGACAGACGGGAAGCTCCTACGAGCAGTACTTC
CDR3aa: CATRQTGSSYEQYF

j_gene: TRBJ1-1
d_gene: NA
v_gene: TRBV15
abundance: NA
CDR3nt: TGTGCCACCAGCTTCCGACGGGGAAACACTGAAGCTTTCTTT
CDR3aa: CATSFRRGNTEAFF

j_gene: TRBJ1-3
d_gene: NA
v_gene: TRBV9
abundance: NA
CDR3nt: TGTGCCAGCGGGGGGGGAAACACCATATATTTT
CDR3aa: CASGGGNTIYF

j_gene: TRBJ1-1
d_gene: NA
v_gene: TRBV18
abundance: NA
CDR3nt: TGTGCCAGCTCACCATTCGGAGGGGACACTGAAGCTTTCTTT
CDR3aa: CASSPFGGDTEAFF

j_gene: TRBJ2-3
d_gene: TRBD1
v_gene: TRBV7-3
abundance: NA
CDR3nt: TGTGCCAGCAGCTTAACGGGTGGGACAGGCAACACAGATACGCAGTATTTT
CDR3aa: CASSLTGGTGNTDTQYF

j_gene: TRBJ2-1
d_gene: NA
v_gene: TRBV30
abundance: NA
CDR3nt: TGTGCCTGGAGTTTAGGTAATGAGCAGTTCTTC
CDR3aa: CAWSLGNEQFF

j_gene: TRBJ1-5
d_gene: NA
v_gene: TRBV30
abundance: NA
CDR3nt: TGTGCCTGGAGTGTTCAAAGGGATCAGCCCCAGCATTTT
CDR3aa: CAWSVQRDQPQHF

j_gene: TRBJ1-1
d_gene: NA
v_gene: TRBV10-1
abundance: NA
CDR3nt: TGCGCCAGCAGTCGGGACCAACGCACTGAAGCTTTCTTT
CDR3aa: CASSRDQRTEAFF

j_gene: TRBJ1-6
d_gene: TRBD1
v_gene: TRBV27
abundance: NA
CDR3nt: TGTGCCAGCAGCGGGACAGGGGCATCACCCCTCCACTTT
CDR3aa: CASSGTGASPLHF

j_gene: TRBJ1-2
d_gene: NA
v_gene: TRBV18
abundance: few
CDR3nt: TGTGCCAGCTCACCCCGGGGCTCAAAGGATGGCTACACCTTC
CDR3aa: CASSPRGSKDGYTF

j_gene: TRBJ2-7
d_gene: NA
v_gene: TRBV4-1
abundance: NA
CDR3nt: TGCGCCAGCAGCCCCGCCCCGGTTAGCTCCTACGAGCAGTACTTC
CDR3aa: CASSPAPVSSYEQYF

j_gene: TRBJ1-1
d_gene: TRBD1
v_gene: TRBV5-1
abundance: NA
CDR3nt: TGCGCCAGCAGCTTGGAGGGGGCACCTGAAGCTTTCTTT
CDR3aa: CASSLEGAPEAFF

j_gene: TRBJ2-5
d_gene: NA
v_gene: TRBV6-6
abundance: NA
CDR3nt: TGTGCCAGCAGTTACCCCCTAACTAGCGAGACCCAGTACTTC
CDR3aa: CASSYPLTSETQYF

j_gene: TRBJ2-7
d_gene: NA
v_gene: TRBV6-1
abundance: NA
CDR3nt: TGTGCCAGCAGACAATACGAGCAGTACTTC
CDR3aa: CASRQYEQYF

j_gene: TRBJ2-1
d_gene: TRBD2
v_gene: TRBV9
abundance: NA
CDR3nt: TGTGCCAGCAGCGGAAGCGGGACTATCGGGAATGAGCAGTTCTTC
CDR3aa: CASSGSGTIGNEQFF

j_gene: TRBJ1-6
d_gene: NA
v_gene: TRBV10-3
abundance: few
CDR3nt: TGTGCCATCAGTGAGTCGGGAGATTCACCCCTCCACTTT
CDR3aa: CAISESGDSPLHF

j_gene: TRBJ2-1
d_gene: NA
v_gene: TRBV7-2
abundance: NA
CDR3nt: TGTGCCAGCAGCCCCCGGGGGACGAAGCCGAACAATGAGCAGTTCTTC
CDR3aa: CASSPRGTKPNNEQFF